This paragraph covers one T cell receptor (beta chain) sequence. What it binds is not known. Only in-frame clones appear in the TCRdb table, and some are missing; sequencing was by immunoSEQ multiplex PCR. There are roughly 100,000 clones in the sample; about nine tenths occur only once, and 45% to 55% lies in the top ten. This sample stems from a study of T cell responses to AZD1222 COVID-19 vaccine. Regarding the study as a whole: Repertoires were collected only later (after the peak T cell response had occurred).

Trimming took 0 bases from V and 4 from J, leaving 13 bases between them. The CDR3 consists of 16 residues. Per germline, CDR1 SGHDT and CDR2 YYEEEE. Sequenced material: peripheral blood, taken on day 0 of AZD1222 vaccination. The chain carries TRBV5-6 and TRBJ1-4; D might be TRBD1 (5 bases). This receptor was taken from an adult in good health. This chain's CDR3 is CASSLARDGGNEKLFF. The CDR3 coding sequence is TGTGCCAGCAGCTTGGCCAGGGATGGTGGTAATGAAAAACTGTTTTTT.